This entry lists 28 T cell receptor beta chains sequenced from one sample in a study of shared clonotypes between healthy human individuals. Using immunoSEQ multiplex PCR, the repertoire was profiled, and TCRdb retains in-frame clones only, with some absent. The table has 2 million to 2.5 million clones, over 85% seen once. The sample consisted of naive CD4+ T cells from PBMCs. Subset noted: CD45RA+ positively selected. All receptors come from a man between 18 and 35 years old in good health. Some clones in this sample may be carry-over from other donors' samples.

A note on this clone: This specimen includes other DNA sequences encoding the same CDR3. The CDR3 here is CASRPPLAGGEQYF. CDR3 coding DNA: TGTGCCAGCAGGCCCCCACTAGCGGGAGGGGAGCAGTACTTC. The genes are TRBV6-5 and TRBJ2-7, with 13 bases matching TRBD2. Germline V gene data show CDR1 as MNHEY and CDR2 as SVGAGI. There are 14 residues in the CDR3. V was clipped by 6 bases and J by 7 bases; unmatched bases: 6.

The chain is built from TRBV7-8 and TRBJ2-7; 7 bases align to TRBD1. Germline V lookup: CDR1 SGHVS, CDR2 FQNEAQ. The CDR3 extends over 15 amino acids. Trimming at V came to 5 bases and at J to 2 bases, leaving 9 bases not matched to a gene. CDR3 DNA sequence: TGTGCCAGCAGCCTCAAAGGGGGCCATACCTACGAGCAGTACTTC. It translates to CASSLKGGHTYEQYF.

The chain combines TRBV7-2 with TRBJ2-1, with 7 bases aligning to TRBD1. V lost 5 bases and J lost 3; bases outside the gene matches: 7. The germline CDR1 and CDR2 sequences are SGHTA and FQGNSA. The CDR3 totals 15 residues. The DNA of the CDR3 is TGTGCCAGCAGCCCAGTAACAGGGGACTACAATGAGCAGTTCTTC. Its translation is CASSPVTGDYNEQFF.

The chain has TRBV9 and TRBJ2-1; 8 bases are shared with TRBD2. Germline CDR1 and CDR2: SGDLS and YYNGEE. The length of the CDR3 is 14 residues. V shed 3 bases and J 7 bases; nucleotides not matched to a gene: 6. CDR3 coding DNA: TGTGCCAGCAGCGGAAGCGGGAGTCGAAATGAGCAGTTCTTC. Protein sequence: CASSGSGSRNEQFF.

The CDR3 here is CASSPQVPGANVLTF. In DNA form, the CDR3 reads TGTGCCAGCAGCCCACAGGTACCTGGGGCCAACGTCCTGACTTTC. The V gene is TRBV7-3, the J gene TRBJ2-6; a possible D gene is TRBD1 (5 bases). Between the trimmed V and J ends, which lost 5 bases and 2 bases, there was a span of 10 bases. The CDR3 loop spans 15 amino acids. Germline values: CDR1 SGHTA, CDR2 FQGTGA.

The chain joins TRBV7-3 to TRBJ1-2; TRBD1 is a possible D gene (6 bases). There are 15 residues in the CDR3. Germline V gene sequence: CDR1 SGHTA, CDR2 FQGTGA. V dropped 5 bases and J dropped 0 bases, with 13 bases sitting between them. CDR3 in DNA: TGTGCCAGCAGCCCCACCGGACAGCCTAACTATGGCTACACCTTC. Encoded protein: CASSPTGQPNYGYTF.

This chain connects TRBV7-7 to TRBJ2-2; 11 positions agree with TRBD1. The length of the CDR3 is 18 residues. Germline CDR1 is SSHAT and CDR2 is FNYEAQ (reference sequence). Trimming took 5 bases from V and 3 from J; bases not matched to a gene: 11. In DNA, the CDR3 is TGTGCCAGCAGCCCAAATCCCGGGACAGGGGGTTACACCGGGGAGCTGTTTTTT. Its protein is CASSPNPGTGGYTGELFF.

On this clone itself: Additional DNA sequences in this sample encode the identical CDR3. The chain has TRBV6-5 and TRBJ2-1, with D hard to call. This CDR3 comprises 11 residues. V was pared by 4 bases and J by 7 bases, with 5 bases between. CDR1 MNHEY and CDR2 SVGAGI come from the germline V gene. CDR3 sequence (DNA): TGTGCCAGCAGTTTGAATAATGAGCAGTTCTTC. As protein: CASSLNNEQFF.

The chain combines TRBV11-1 with TRBJ2-3, with TRBD2 matching over 12 bases. V shed 5 bases, J shed 3 bases, and the junction held 6 bases outside the gene matches. Germline CDR1 reads SGHAT; CDR2 reads FQDESV (reference sequence). The CDR3 length is 16 residues. CDR3 coding DNA: TGTGCCAGCAGCCGAGGGACTAGCGGGCAAACAGATACGCAGTATTTT. Protein sequence: CASSRGTSGQTDTQYF.

The chain couples TRBV7-8 to TRBJ2-2; 8 nucleotides align to TRBD1. Germline CDR1 reads SGHVS; CDR2 reads FQNEAQ. V trimming: 5 bases; J trimming: 3 bases; junction bases outside the gene matches: 11. This CDR3 comprises 17 residues. CDR3 amino acids: CASSPAGGVGDTGELFF. The CDR3 region has the DNA TGTGCCAGCAGCCCGGCAGGGGGCGTCGGGGACACCGGGGAGCTGTTTTTT.

The chain couples TRBV7-8 to TRBJ1-5; D may be TRBD1 (6 bases). The germline gives CDR1 SGHVS, CDR2 FQNEAQ. CDR3 size: 14 residues. The V end lost 5 bases, the J end lost 1 base, and 9 bases lay between the germline ends. The CDR3 loop is CASSRTGSNQPQHF. The CDR3 nucleotides are TGTGCCAGCAGCCGCACAGGGAGCAATCAGCCCCAGCATTTT.

Note on this clone: The identical CDR3 is also encoded by other nucleotide sequences in the sample. The rearrangement joins TRBV29-1 to TRBJ2-5; 8 bases match TRBD2. Per the germline V gene, CDR1 is SQVTM and CDR2 is ANQGSEA. This CDR3 has 14 amino acids. V shed 6 bases, J shed 3 bases, and the junction held 9 bases outside the gene matches. The CDR3 DNA reads as TGCAGCGTAGGCGGGTTAGCGGGAAAAGAGACCCAGTACTTC. Protein: CSVGGLAGKETQYF.

Note on this clone: Other nucleotide sequences from this sample produce the same CDR3. The J gene is TRBJ2-1, the V gene TRBV9; 7 positions match TRBD2. CDR3 size: 16 residues. The J segment lost 0 bases and the V segment lost 1 base, leaving 4 bases of the junction unmatched. Germline loops: CDR1 SGDLS, CDR2 YYNGEE. DNA of the CDR3: TGTGCCAGCAGCGTATTGGGCGGGAGCTCCTACAATGAGCAGTTCTTC. Translation gives CASSVLGGSSYNEQFF.

The J gene is TRBJ2-5, the V gene TRBV9; D is uncertain. The CDR3 is 12 amino acids. Germline CDR1 SGDLS, CDR2 YYNGEE. Deletions cut 4 bases from V and 1 base from J, with 5 bases between. In DNA, the CDR3 is TGTGCCAGCAGCCAGTCCCAAGAGACCCAGTACTTC. Translation: CASSQSQETQYF.

The CDR3: CASSSRQGSYEQYF. The CDR3 region has the DNA TGTGCCAGCAGCTCCCGACAGGGATCCTACGAGCAGTACTTC. V and J are TRBV5-4 and TRBJ2-7; 7 nucleotides line up with TRBD1. The length of the CDR3 is 14 residues. In germline, CDR1 is SGHNT, CDR2 YYREEE (reference sequence). The trim removed 3 bases at V and 1 base at J, leaving 4 bases unmatched.

Details on this clone: Other DNA sequences in this sample translate to the same CDR3. The V call is TRBV27, the J call TRBJ1-5, with 8 bases identical to TRBD1. This CDR3 spans 13 amino acids. V lost 5 bases and J lost 5; bases outside the gene matches: 2. The germline gives CDR1 MNHEY, CDR2 SMNVEV (reference sequence). This CDR3 is CASSPDRDQPQHF. The CDR3 DNA is TGTGCCAGCAGTCCGGACAGGGATCAGCCCCAGCATTTT.

The genes are TRBV5-1 and TRBJ2-7, with D hard to call. V lost 2 bases and J lost 3, with 9 bases in between. The germline V gene encodes CDR1 SGHRS and CDR2 YFSETQ. CDR3 length: 13 amino acids. The CDR3 sequence: CASSFTVSYEQYF. The CDR3 bases are TGCGCCAGCAGCTTTACAGTAAGCTACGAGCAGTACTTC.

The chain combines TRBV28 with TRBJ2-3; 7 bases fit TRBD1. J gave up 4 bases and V 6 bases, and 10 bases lay outside the gene matches. Germline-derived CDR1 and CDR2 are MDHEN and SYDVKM. This CDR3 spans 15 amino acids. CDR3 region: CASRPGQGVPDTQYF. The CDR3 nucleotides read TGTGCCAGCAGGCCCGGGCAGGGGGTCCCAGATACGCAGTATTTT. The full variable domain, in which reference TRBV28 and TRBJ2-3 provide the parts outside the CDR3, is DVKVTQSSRYLVKRTGEKVFLECVQDMDHENMFWYRQDPGLGLRLIYFSYDVKMKEKGDIPEGYSVSREKKERFSLILESASTNQTSMYLCASRPGQGVPDTQYFGPGTRLTVL.

This chain connects TRBV29-1 to TRBJ2-5, with 7 bases aligning to TRBD1. This CDR3 is 14 amino acids long. V was clipped by 8 bases and J by 2 bases; unmatched bases: 11. Germline V gene lookup returns CDR1 SQVTM and CDR2 ANQGSEA. The CDR3 bases are TGCAGCACCCGTAGGGGGCCGCCTCAAGAGACCCAGTACTTC. Its translation is CSTRRGPPQETQYF.

This chain connects TRBV29-1 to TRBJ1-1, with 11 bases that match TRBD1. The CDR3 is made up of 14 amino acids. Germline-derived CDR1 and CDR2 are SQVTM and ANQGSEA. The ends lost 5 bases at V and 4 bases at J; junction bases unmatched: 6. The CDR3, as DNA: TGCAGCGTTCACCCGGGACAGGGGGGCACTGAAGCTTTCTTT. Translating it yields CSVHPGQGGTEAFF.

To note about this clone: Other DNA sequences in this specimen translate into the identical CDR3. The chain links TRBV28 to TRBJ2-7; 10 bases are a match to TRBD1. CDR1 and CDR2 from the germline V gene are MDHEN and SYDVKM. The V gene end was trimmed by 5 bases and the J gene end by 3 bases; junction bases not matched to a gene: 7. This CDR3 comprises 15 residues. The CDR3 here is CASSPPGTGDYEQYF. CDR3 DNA: TGTGCCAGCAGTCCCCCCGGGACAGGGGACTACGAGCAGTACTTC.

This rearrangement joins TRBV18 to TRBJ2-7; unclear D gene. The CDR3 is 14 amino acids. The germline V and J ends were trimmed by 1 base and 2 bases, with 9 bases remaining between them. Per germline, CDR1 KGHSH and CDR2 LQKENI. The CDR3 nucleotides are TGTGCCAGCTCACCACAGGCAAATGCCTACGAGCAGTACTTC. Its protein product is CASSPQANAYEQYF.

A note on this clone: The sample contains more than one DNA sequence encoding this CDR3. The chain is built from TRBV27 and TRBJ1-5; a possible D gene is TRBD1 (5 bases). Trimming took off 6 bases at V and 2 bases at J, with 11 bases between the two ends. The CDR3 sequence is 14 residues long. Germline CDR1 reads MNHEY; CDR2 reads SMNVEV (reference sequence). CDR3 coding DNA: TGTGCCAGCAGCCAGGGTGGGGGCAATCAGCCCCAGCATTTT. Protein sequence: CASSQGGGNQPQHF.

The chain combines TRBV9 with TRBJ2-3; the D gene is possibly TRBD2 (6 bases). Germline V gene data show CDR1 as SGDLS and CDR2 as YYNGEE. V was cut by 0 bases and J by 1 base, with 9 bases left in between. The CDR3 is made up of 15 amino acids. The CDR3 bases are TGTGCCAGCAGCGTAGAGGAGGGGCGCACAGATACGCAGTATTTT. Its protein product is CASSVEEGRTDTQYF.

The chain carries TRBV5-1 and TRBJ1-1; 8 bases align to TRBD1. V dropped 1 base and J dropped 5; count of bases not matched to a gene: 10. CDR1 is SGHRS and CDR2 is YFSETQ in the germline V gene. The CDR3 length is 16 residues. CDR3 protein: CASSLITGQGWTEAFF. Here the CDR3 DNA reads TGCGCCAGCAGCTTGATAACCGGACAGGGTTGGACTGAAGCTTTCTTT. Full variable domain (missing parts from reference TRBV5-1 and TRBJ1-1): KAGVTQTPRYLIKTRGQQVTLSCSPISGHRSVSWYQQTPGQGLQFLFEYFSETQRNKGNFPGRFSGRQFSNSRSEMNVSTLELGDSALYLCASSLITGQGWTEAFFGQGTRLTVV.

The chain uses TRBV2 and TRBJ2-3; D uncertain. Trimming took off 5 bases at V and 3 bases at J, with 9 bases between the two ends. The CDR3 length is 13 residues. Germline CDR1 reads SNHLY; CDR2 reads FYNNEI. The CDR3 DNA follows: TGTGCCAGCAGTCCTGATTGGACAGATACGCAGTATTTT. Protein sequence: CASSPDWTDTQYF.

This chain links TRBV11-2 with TRBJ2-5; 9 nucleotides match TRBD2. The CDR3 contains 18 residues. The ends lost 5 bases at V and 2 bases at J; junction bases unmatched: 15. Germline CDR1 and CDR2: SGHAT and FQNNGV. This CDR3 reads CASSPRGGVREPQETQYF. The CDR3 DNA follows: TGTGCCAGCAGCCCTCGCGGGGGGGTGCGGGAACCGCAAGAGACCCAGTACTTC.

This chain connects TRBV28 to TRBJ2-5; maybe TRBD1 (5 bases). V gave up 2 bases and J gave up 3 bases, with 10 bases separating them. Per germline, CDR1 MDHEN and CDR2 SYDVKM. The CDR3 has 14 amino acids. CDR3 protein: CASSLPMTEETQYF. The CDR3 DNA follows: TGTGCCAGCAGTTTACCCATGACAGAAGAGACCCAGTACTTC.